Below, one T cell receptor beta chain is given with its context. The antigen remains undetermined. TCRdb independently ran MiXCR on the 5' RACE reads; one entry per CDR3 protein. The sample has tens of thousands of distinct CDR3 sequences; 3.5% to 4.5% are singletons. The sample is drawn from a study of neurological immune-mediated disorders. The V gene lost 4 bases and the J gene lost 4 bases, with 13 bases spanning the gap. CDR1 is ENHRY, CDR2 SYGVKD, per germline. The CDR3 is made up of 15 amino acids. Notes on the study in general: TCR clonal expansion peaked in HTLV-1-associated myelopathy patients and was lowest in multiple sclerosis patients.

This TCR derives from a woman aged 45-65 years with multiple sclerosis. The J gene is TRBJ2-2, the V gene TRBV10-3; TRBD1 might be the D (6 bases). The sequencing sample was made of PBMCs. This chain's CDR3 is CAISGDIPSTGELFF. The CDR3 DNA follows: TGTGCCATCAGTGGGGACATCCCGAGCACCGGGGAGCTGTTTTTT.